Listed below are T cell receptor beta chains from one sample, sequenced in a study of cytotoxic CD8 clonotypes in ibrutinib-treated CLL. This table comes from immunoSEQ multiplex PCR, and its TCRdb copy is limited to in-frame clones, with some not included. The sample has 30,000 to 40,000 clones, about 70% seen once. Material: PBMCs, obtained before ibrutinib treatment. The receptors were sampled from a human donor with chronic lymphocytic leukemia. Each CDR3 is given with its conserved first and last residue. A D gene is named only where the DNA matches it firmly. A row's size may be missing; if present it is once, few, many or a size class.

CDR3 protein,CDR3 DNA,J gene,clone size,D gene,V gene
CASSSRQGPDTQYF,TGTGCCAGCAGCTCTCGACAGGGGCCAGATACGCAGTATTTT,TRBJ2-3,-,TRBD1,TRBV2
CASSLARGSYEQYF,TGTGCCAGCAGCTTAGCCAGGGGATCGTACGAGCAGTACTTC,TRBJ2-7,-,-,TRBV7-2
CSVGRGSYEQYF,TGCAGCGTTGGAAGGGGCTCCTACGAGCAGTACTTC,TRBJ2-7,once,-,TRBV29-1
CASSHFNNEQFF,TGCGCCAGCAGCCACTTCAACAATGAGCAGTTCTTC,TRBJ2-1,-,-,TRBV4-1
CASSLLGGATYEQYF,TGTGCCAGCAGTTTATTGGGAGGGGCAACCTACGAGCAGTACTTC,TRBJ2-7,-,TRBD2,TRBV27
CASSIGWGANVLTF,TGTGCCAGCAGCATCGGCTGGGGGGCCAACGTCCTGACTTTC,TRBJ2-6,-,-,TRBV5-6
CASSLSLGTGRYEQYF,TGTGCCAGCAGTTTATCGCTTGGAACAGGACGCTACGAGCAGTACTTC,TRBJ2-7,-,-,TRBV27
CASKTGLPLYTGELFF,TGCGCCAGCAAAACGGGACTACCTCTGTACACCGGGGAGCTGTTTTTT,TRBJ2-2,once,TRBD2,TRBV10-1
CASSPDRAIYGYTF,TGTGCCAGCTCACCAGACAGGGCTATCTATGGCTACACCTTC,TRBJ1-2,-,TRBD1,TRBV18
CAWSIQGVGDTEAFF,TGTGCCTGGAGCATCCAGGGGGTAGGGGACACTGAAGCTTTCTTT,TRBJ1-1,-,TRBD1,TRBV30
CASRQMPTDTQYF,TGTGCCAGCAGGCAAATGCCCACAGATACGCAGTATTTT,TRBJ2-3,-,-,TRBV4-2
CASSEAVSWGRPYGYTF,TGTGCCAGCAGTGAAGCGGTTTCCTGGGGGCGTCCCTATGGCTACACCTTC,TRBJ1-2,-,-,TRBV6-1
CASSSRNRDNYGYTF,TGTGCCAGCAGCTCCAGAAACAGGGACAACTATGGCTACACCTTC,TRBJ1-2,-,-,TRBV7-6
CASSLAGSDSPLHF,TGTGCCAGCAGCTTAGCGGGGTCGGATTCACCCCTCCACTTT,TRBJ1-6,-,-,TRBV7-2
CASSYVTDTQYF,TGTGCCAGCAGTTACGTCACAGATACGCAGTATTTT,TRBJ2-3,-,-,TRBV6-6
CASSLGGTLAYEQYF,TGTGCCAGCAGTTTGGGAGGGACTTTGGCGTACGAGCAGTACTTC,TRBJ2-7,-,TRBD2,TRBV28
CASSLGGAYTEAFF,TGCGCCAGCAGCTTGGGGGGGGCTTATACTGAAGCTTTCTTT,TRBJ1-1,once,-,TRBV4-1
CASSMDREGIQYF,TGTGCCAGTAGTATGGACAGAGAGGGGATTCAGTACTTC,TRBJ2-4,-,-,TRBV19
CASRQSGNTGELFF,TGTGCCAGCAGACAATCAGGGAACACCGGGGAGCTGTTTTTT,TRBJ2-2,-,-,TRBV7-3
CASSPRDYLYNEQFF,TGTGCCAGCAGCCCCCGGGACTACCTTTACAATGAGCAGTTCTTC,TRBJ2-1,few,TRBD2,TRBV7-2
CASSPGNSYGYTF,TGTGCCAGCTCACCAGGGAACTCCTATGGCTACACCTTC,TRBJ1-2,-,-,TRBV18
CASSSTRFDEQFF,TGTGCCAGCTCATCGACCCGGTTCGATGAGCAGTTCTTC,TRBJ2-1,medium-sized,-,TRBV18
CASSYLGEQYF,TGTGCCAGCAGTTATTTGGGAGAGCAGTACTTC,TRBJ2-7,few,-,TRBV6-5
CASSFLGLAAPDTQYF,TGTGCCAGCAGTTTCCTTGGGCTAGCCGCCCCCGATACGCAGTATTTT,TRBJ2-3,once,-,TRBV27
CASSLLTSGGFGTQYF,TGTGCCAGCAGTTTATTGACTAGCGGGGGGTTTGGGACCCAGTACTTC,TRBJ2-5,-,TRBD2,TRBV28
CASSVGVAGASNEQFF,TGTGCCAGCAGCGTAGGGGTAGCGGGAGCTTCCAATGAGCAGTTCTTC,TRBJ2-1,-,TRBD2,TRBV9
CASRNGRYSYNEQFF,TGTGCCAGCAGGAACGGCAGGTACTCCTACAATGAGCAGTTCTTC,TRBJ2-1,-,-,TRBV6-5
CASSSLKTTGIGSYEQYF,TGTGCCAGCAGCTCGTTAAAGACGACTGGAATAGGTAGTTACGAGCAGTACTTC,TRBJ2-7,many,-,TRBV5-4
CASRRQGASYGYTF,TGTGCCAGCAGGAGACAGGGGGCGAGCTATGGCTACACCTTC,TRBJ1-2,-,TRBD1,TRBV28